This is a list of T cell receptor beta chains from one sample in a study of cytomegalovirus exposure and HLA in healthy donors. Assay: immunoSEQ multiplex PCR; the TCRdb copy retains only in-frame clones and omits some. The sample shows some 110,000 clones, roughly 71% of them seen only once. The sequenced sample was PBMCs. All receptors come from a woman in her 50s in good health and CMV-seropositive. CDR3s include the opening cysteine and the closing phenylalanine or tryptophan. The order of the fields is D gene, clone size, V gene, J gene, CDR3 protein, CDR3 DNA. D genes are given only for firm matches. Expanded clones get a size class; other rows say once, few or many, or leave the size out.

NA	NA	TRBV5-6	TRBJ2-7	CASSLFRSYEQYF	TGTGCCAGCAGCTTGTTCAGGTCCTACGAGCAGTACTTC
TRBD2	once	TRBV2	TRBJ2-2	CASSWTSGDTGELFF	TGTGCCAGCAGTTGGACTAGCGGAGACACCGGGGAGCTGTTTTTT
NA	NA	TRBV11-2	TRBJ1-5	CASSFSGDQPQHF	TGTGCCAGCAGCTTTTCAGGGGATCAGCCCCAGCATTTT
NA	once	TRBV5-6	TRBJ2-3	CASSLTLRTDTQYF	TGTGCCAGCAGCCTAACCTTGCGCACAGATACGCAGTATTTT
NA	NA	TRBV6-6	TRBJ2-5	CASSLTGRETQYF	TGTGCCAGCAGTCTGACAGGAAGAGAGACCCAGTACTTC
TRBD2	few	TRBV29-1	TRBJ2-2	CSGTGLANGELFF	TGCAGCGGTACGGGACTAGCGAACGGGGAGCTGTTTTTT
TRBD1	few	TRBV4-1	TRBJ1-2	CASVRGPGEDGYTF	TGCGCCAGCGTTAGGGGGCCGGGCGAGGATGGCTACACCTTC
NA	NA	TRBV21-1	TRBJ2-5	CASSKRGGEETQYF	TGTGCCAGCAGCAAACGCGGGGGTGAAGAGACCCAGTACTTC
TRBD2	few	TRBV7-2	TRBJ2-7	CASSLVWRGVTYEQYF	TGTGCCAGCAGCTTAGTGTGGCGGGGGGTCACCTACGAGCAGTACTTC
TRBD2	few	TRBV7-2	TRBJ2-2	CASSLGLAGGPTGELFF	TGTGCCAGCAGCTTAGGGCTAGCGGGGGGGCCCACCGGGGAGCTGTTTTTT
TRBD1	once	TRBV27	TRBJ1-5	CASSLGQLYQPQHF	TGTGCCAGCAGTTTGGGACAGCTGTATCAGCCCCAGCATTTT
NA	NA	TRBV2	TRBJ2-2	CASSRFGGAGTGELFF	TGTGCCAGCAGTAGGTTCGGGGGAGCGGGCACCGGGGAGCTGTTTTTT
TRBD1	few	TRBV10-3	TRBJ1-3	CAISGGQGNTIYF	TGTGCCATCAGTGGGGGACAGGGAAACACCATATATTTT
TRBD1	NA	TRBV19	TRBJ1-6	CATLDRPNPPLHF	TGTGCCACGTTGGACAGGCCGAATCCACCCCTCCACTTT
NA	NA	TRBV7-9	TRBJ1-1	CASSPHSGEVPEAFF	TGTGCCAGCAGCCCACACAGTGGGGAGGTTCCTGAAGCTTTCTTT
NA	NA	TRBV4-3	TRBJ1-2	CASSQANEWGRYGYTF	TGCGCCAGCAGCCAAGCTAACGAATGGGGCCGCTATGGCTACACCTTC
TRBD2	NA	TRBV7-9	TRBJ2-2	CASSLGLVNTGELFF	TGTGCCAGCAGCTTGGGACTAGTGAACACCGGGGAGCTGTTTTTT
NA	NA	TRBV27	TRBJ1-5	CASSLSVGQPQHF	TGTGCCAGCAGTTTATCAGTCGGTCAGCCCCAGCATTTT
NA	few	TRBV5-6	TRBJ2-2	CASSLARGSTGELFF	TGTGCCAGCAGCTTGGCTCGTGGCTCCACCGGGGAGCTGTTTTTT
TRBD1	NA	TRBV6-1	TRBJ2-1	CASSGGQRNEQFF	TGTGCCAGCAGTGGGGGACAGCGGAATGAGCAGTTCTTC
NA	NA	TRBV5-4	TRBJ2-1	CASSLDSARPEVF	TGTGCCAGCAGCTTGGATTCAGCCCGTCCTGAGGTCTTC
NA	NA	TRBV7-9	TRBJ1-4	CASSLRALQGEKLFF	TGTGCCAGCAGCTTGCGGGCACTTCAGGGGGAAAAACTGTTTTTT
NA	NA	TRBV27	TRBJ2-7	CASSLSIEGAYEQYF	TGTGCCAGCAGTCTCTCGATCGAGGGGGCCTACGAGCAGTACTTC
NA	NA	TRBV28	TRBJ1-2	CASSLGDRRYTF	TGTGCCAGCAGTTTAGGCGACAGACGGTACACCTTC
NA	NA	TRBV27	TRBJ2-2	CASSQLLPTGELFF	TGTGCCAGCAGTCAACTACTACCCACCGGGGAGCTGTTTTTT
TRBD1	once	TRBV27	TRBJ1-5	CASSLFPVQGGNQPQHF	TGTGCCAGCAGTTTATTCCCGGTTCAGGGGGGCAATCAGCCCCAGCATTTT
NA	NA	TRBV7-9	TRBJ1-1	CASSLARIVNTEAFF	TGTGCCAGCAGCTTAGCTCGAATAGTTAACACTGAAGCTTTCTTT
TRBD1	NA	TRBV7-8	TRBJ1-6	CASSFRGQKNSPLHF	TGTGCCAGCAGCTTCAGGGGACAGAAAAATTCACCCCTCCACTTT
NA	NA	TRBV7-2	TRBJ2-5	CASSLGGGKETQYF	TGTGCCAGCAGCTTAGGTGGGGGGAAAGAGACCCAGTACTTC
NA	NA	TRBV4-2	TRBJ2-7	CASGRGGTYEQYF	TGTGCCAGCGGTCGCGGGGGCACCTACGAGCAGTACTTC
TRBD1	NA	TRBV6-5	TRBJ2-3	CASSYWDRDGNTQYF	TGTGCCAGCAGTTACTGGGACAGGGATGGAAATACGCAGTATTTT
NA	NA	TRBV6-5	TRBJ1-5	CASSAQGFSNQPQHF	TGTGCCAGCAGTGCCCAGGGGTTTAGCAATCAGCCCCAGCATTTT
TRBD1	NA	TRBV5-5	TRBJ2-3	CASSGLPGQGRNTDTQYF	TGTGCCAGCAGCGGACTACCCGGACAGGGTCGAAACACAGATACGCAGTATTTT
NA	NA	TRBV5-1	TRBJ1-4	CASSLESGRANEKLFF	TGCGCCAGCAGCTTGGAGTCGGGCAGGGCAAATGAAAAACTGTTTTTT
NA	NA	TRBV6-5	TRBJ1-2	CASSRAGQNYGYTF	TGTGCCAGCAGCCGTGCTGGACAGAACTATGGCTACACCTTC
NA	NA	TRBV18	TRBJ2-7	CASSSTPGFYEQYF	TGTGCCAGCTCATCGACTCCGGGATTCTACGAGCAGTACTTC
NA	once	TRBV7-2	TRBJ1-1	CASSLRSGTGTEAFF	TGTGCCAGCAGCTTGCGGTCGGGCACGGGGACTGAAGCTTTCTTT
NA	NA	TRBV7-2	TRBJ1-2	CASSPSDSDYGYTF	TGTGCCAGCAGCCCTTCCGACAGCGATTATGGCTACACCTTC
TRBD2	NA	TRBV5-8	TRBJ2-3	CASSPKLAGFDTQYF	TGTGCCAGCAGCCCTAAACTAGCGGGGTTTGATACGCAGTATTTT
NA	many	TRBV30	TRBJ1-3	CAWSQGTGNTIYF	TGTGCCTGGAGTCAGGGGACTGGAAACACCATATATTTT
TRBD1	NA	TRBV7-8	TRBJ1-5	CASSLTGTGYNQPQHF	TGTGCCAGCAGCTTAACTGGGACAGGGTACAATCAGCCCCAGCATTTT
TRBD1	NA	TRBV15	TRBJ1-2	CATSRTGANNYGYTF	TGTGCCACCAGCAGAACAGGGGCTAACAACTATGGCTACACCTTC
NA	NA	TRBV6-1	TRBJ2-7	CASSEQGSRSYEQYF	TGTGCCAGCAGTGAACAGGGCAGCCGCTCCTACGAGCAGTACTTC
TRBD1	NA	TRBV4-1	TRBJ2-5	CASSLTGGETQYF	TGCGCCAGCAGCCTGACAGGGGGCGAGACCCAGTACTTC
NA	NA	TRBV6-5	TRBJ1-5	CASSFQGSNQPQHF	TGTGCCAGCAGTTTTCAGGGTAGCAATCAGCCCCAGCATTTT
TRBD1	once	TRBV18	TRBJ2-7	CASSPVAGTGGDEQYF	TGTGCCAGCTCACCAGTGGCCGGGACAGGGGGAGATGAGCAGTACTTC
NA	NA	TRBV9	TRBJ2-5	CASSPTGVFQETQYF	TGTGCCAGCAGCCCAACGGGGGTGTTCCAAGAGACCCAGTACTTC
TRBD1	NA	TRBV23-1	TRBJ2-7	CASGDRVVSYEQYF	TGCGCCAGCGGCGACAGGGTAGTCTCCTACGAGCAGTACTTC
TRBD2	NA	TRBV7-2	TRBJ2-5	CASSPTSGGNKETQYF	TGTGCCAGCAGCCCAACTAGCGGGGGGAACAAGGAGACCCAGTACTTC
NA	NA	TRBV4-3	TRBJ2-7	CASSQGYRASYEQYF	TGCGCCAGCAGCCAAGGATACAGGGCCTCCTACGAGCAGTACTTC
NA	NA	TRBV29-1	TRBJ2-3	CSVDVGQGRGDTQYF	TGCAGCGTTGATGTAGGACAAGGAAGAGGAGATACGCAGTATTTT
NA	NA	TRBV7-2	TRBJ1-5	CASSQWASGMGQPQHF	TGTGCCAGCAGCCAATGGGCTTCAGGGATGGGCCAGCCCCAGCATTTT